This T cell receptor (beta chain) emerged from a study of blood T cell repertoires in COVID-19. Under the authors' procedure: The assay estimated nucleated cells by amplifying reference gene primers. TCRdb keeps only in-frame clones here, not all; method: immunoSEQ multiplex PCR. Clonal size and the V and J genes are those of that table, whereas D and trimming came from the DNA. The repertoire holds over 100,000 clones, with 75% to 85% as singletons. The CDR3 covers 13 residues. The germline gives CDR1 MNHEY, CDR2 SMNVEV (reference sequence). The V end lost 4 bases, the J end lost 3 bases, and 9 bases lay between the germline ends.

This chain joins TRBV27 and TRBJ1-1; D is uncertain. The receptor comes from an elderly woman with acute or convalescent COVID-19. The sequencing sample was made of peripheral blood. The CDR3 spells CASSSGRDTEAFF. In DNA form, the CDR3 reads TGTGCCAGCAGTTCGGGGAGGGACACTGAAGCTTTCTTT.